This is a list of T cell receptor beta chains from one sample in a study of cytomegalovirus exposure and HLA in healthy donors. Sequenced by immunoSEQ multiplex PCR; TCRdb stores in-frame clones only, minus some. The sample includes nearly 110,000 clones, roughly four fifths seen only once; the top ten take 2.5% to 3%. What was sequenced was PBMCs. These receptors were taken from a male donor in good health and CMV-seropositive. Each CDR3 is given with its conserved first and last residue. D genes are given only for firm matches. Clone size is shown for a subset of rows, as once, few, many or a class of expanded clone.

.,TRBV7-6,few,TRBJ1-4,CASSLAINGRPGSF,TGTGCCAGCAGCTTAGCCATAAATGGTCGGCCAGGCAGTTTT
.,TRBV7-8,.,TRBJ1-4,CASSRQRLSIRGLNEKLFF,TGTGCCAGCAGCCGCCAACGTCTTTCGATAAGGGGCCTGAACGAAAAACTGTTTTTT
.,TRBV7-9,.,TRBJ1-6,CASSPGNSPLHF,TGTGCCAGCAGCCCGGGTAATTCACCCCTCCACTTT
.,TRBV9,.,TRBJ2-3,CASSVVGSATDTQYF,TGTGCCAGCAGCGTAGTCGGTAGCGCCACAGATACGCAGTATTTT
.,TRBV27,.,TRBJ1-2,CASRTPRPDNGYTF,TGTGCCAGCAGAACCCCTAGACCAGATAATGGCTACACCTTC
.,TRBV5-4,few,TRBJ2-3,CASSLAGQPDTQYF,TGTGCCAGCAGCTTGGCAGGACAGCCAGATACGCAGTATTTT
.,TRBV13,few,TRBJ2-7,CASSLGHYEQYF,TGTGCCAGCAGCTTAGGACATTACGAGCAGTACTTC
.,TRBV5-4,.,TRBJ2-7,CASSSGAGDLGEQYF,TGTGCCAGCAGCTCCGGGGCAGGGGATCTGGGCGAGCAGTACTTC
TRBD2,TRBV2,.,TRBJ2-7,CASSDGGGSAEQYF,TGTGCCAGCAGTGATGGCGGGGGGTCCGCCGAGCAGTACTTC
TRBD1,TRBV11-2,.,TRBJ2-7,CASSPNQGTGVEQYF,TGTGCCAGCAGCCCCAATCAAGGGACAGGGGTTGAGCAGTACTTC
.,TRBV15,few,TRBJ2-1,CATSREVGGGLNEQFF,TGTGCCACCAGCAGAGAGGTGGGAGGTGGCCTCAATGAGCAGTTCTTC
TRBD2,TRBV7-2,few,TRBJ2-7,CASSLKRGAGVNYEQYF,TGTGCCAGCAGCTTAAAGCGGGGGGCCGGGGTAAACTACGAGCAGTACTTC
.,TRBV4-1,.,TRBJ2-7,CASSQVLPGHEAYEQYF,TGCGCCAGCAGCCAAGTTCTTCCGGGACACGAGGCCTACGAGCAGTACTTC
TRBD2,TRBV4-3,few,TRBJ2-1,CASSPQEIAGLSYNEQFF,TGCGCCAGCAGCCCCCAAGAGATAGCGGGGCTCTCCTACAATGAGCAGTTCTTC
.,TRBV7-5,.,TRBJ2-5,CARSLASDRGRETQYF,TGTGCCAGAAGCTTAGCGTCGGACAGGGGGCGAGAGACCCAGTACTTC
TRBD1,TRBV5-1,.,TRBJ2-2,CASSLLQGANTGELFF,TGCGCCAGCAGCTTGCTTCAGGGGGCCAACACCGGGGAGCTGTTTTTT
.,TRBV11-3,.,TRBJ2-1,CASSLDPRNEQFF,TGTGCCAGCAGCTTAGACCCTCGTAATGAGCAGTTCTTC
.,TRBV7-9,.,TRBJ2-7,CASSSTGTYEQYF,TGTGCCAGCAGCTCCACAGGGACCTACGAGCAGTACTTC
TRBD1,TRBV18,.,TRBJ2-7,CASSPPVAGGEQYF,TGTGCCAGCTCACCACCGGTAGCAGGGGGAGAGCAGTACTTC
.,TRBV9,.,TRBJ2-3,CASSGQVSTDTQYF,TGTGCCAGCAGCGGACAGGTTAGCACAGATACGCAGTATTTT